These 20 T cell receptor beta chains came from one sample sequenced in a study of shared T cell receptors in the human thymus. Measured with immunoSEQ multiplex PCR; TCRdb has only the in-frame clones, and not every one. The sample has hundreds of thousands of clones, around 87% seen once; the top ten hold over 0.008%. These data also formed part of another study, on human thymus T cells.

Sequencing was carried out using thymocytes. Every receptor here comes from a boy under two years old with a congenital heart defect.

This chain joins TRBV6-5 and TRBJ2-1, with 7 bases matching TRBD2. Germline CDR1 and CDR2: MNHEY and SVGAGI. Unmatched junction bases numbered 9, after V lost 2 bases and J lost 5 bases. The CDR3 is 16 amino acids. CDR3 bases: TGTGCCAGCAGTTACGGCGCCGGACTAGGAAACAATGAGCAGTTCTTC. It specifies CASSYGAGLGNNEQFF.

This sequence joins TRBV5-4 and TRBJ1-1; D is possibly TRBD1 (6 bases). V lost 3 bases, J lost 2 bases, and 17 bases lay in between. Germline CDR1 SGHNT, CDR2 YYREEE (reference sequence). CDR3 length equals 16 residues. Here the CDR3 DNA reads TGTGCCAGCAGCTCGGGCGTCGACAGGCACAACACTGAAGCTTTCTTT. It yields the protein CASSSGVDRHNTEAFF.

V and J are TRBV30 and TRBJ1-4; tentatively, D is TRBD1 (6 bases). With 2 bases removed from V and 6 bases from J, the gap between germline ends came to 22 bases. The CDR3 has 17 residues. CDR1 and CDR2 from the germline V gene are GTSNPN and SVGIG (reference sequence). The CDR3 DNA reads TGTGCCTGGAGTTGGACAGAACCCGAACGGTGGGATGAAAAACTGTTTTTT. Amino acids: CAWSWTEPERWDEKLFF.

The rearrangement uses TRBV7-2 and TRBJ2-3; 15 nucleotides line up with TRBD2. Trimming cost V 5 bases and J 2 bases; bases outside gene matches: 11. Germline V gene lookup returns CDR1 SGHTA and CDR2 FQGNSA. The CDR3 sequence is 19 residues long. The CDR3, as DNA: TGTGCCAGCAGCCTGGGACTAGCGGGGGGAAGCCGTAACACAGATACGCAGTATTTT. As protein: CASSLGLAGGSRNTDTQYF.

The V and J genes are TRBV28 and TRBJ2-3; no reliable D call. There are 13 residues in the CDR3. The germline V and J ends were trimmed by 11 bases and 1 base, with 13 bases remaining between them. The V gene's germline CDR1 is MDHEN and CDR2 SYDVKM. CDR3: CAGSEKRTDTQYF. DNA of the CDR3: TGTGCCGGAAGCGAGAAACGCACAGATACGCAGTATTTT.

The CDR3 is CASSAGTGFQPQHF. In nucleotides, the CDR3 is TGTGCCAGCAGCGCTGGGACAGGGTTTCAGCCCCAGCATTTT. The chain is built from TRBV9 and TRBJ1-5; 9 nucleotides line up with TRBD1. CDR1 is SGDLS and CDR2 is YYNGEE in the germline V gene. V lost 3 bases to trimming and J lost 6 bases; unmatched junction nucleotides: 4. The length of the CDR3 is 14 residues.

The CDR3 bases are TGTGCCAGCAGCCCGGGTGGACTGAGATATTCTAGCACAGATACGCAGTATTTT. Protein product: CASSPGGLRYSSTDTQYF. V and J are TRBV28 and TRBJ2-3; a possible D gene is TRBD2 (5 bases). CDR1 and CDR2 (germline): MDHEN, SYDVKM. The CDR3 sequence is 18 residues long. The V gene lost 6 bases and the J gene lost 0 bases, with 22 bases spanning the gap.

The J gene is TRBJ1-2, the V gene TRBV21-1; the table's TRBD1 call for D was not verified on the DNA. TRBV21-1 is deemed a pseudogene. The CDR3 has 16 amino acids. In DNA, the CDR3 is TGTGCCAGCAGCAATCAAAGAGGACAGACTGCCTATGGCTACACCTTC. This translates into CASSNQRGQTAYGYTF.

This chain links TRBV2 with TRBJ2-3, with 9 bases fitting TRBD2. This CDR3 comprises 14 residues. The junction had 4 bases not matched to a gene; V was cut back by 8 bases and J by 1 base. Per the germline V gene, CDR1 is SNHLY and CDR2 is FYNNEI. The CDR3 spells CASFLAGGTDTQYF. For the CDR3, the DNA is TGTGCCAGCTTTTTAGCGGGGGGCACAGATACGCAGTATTTT.

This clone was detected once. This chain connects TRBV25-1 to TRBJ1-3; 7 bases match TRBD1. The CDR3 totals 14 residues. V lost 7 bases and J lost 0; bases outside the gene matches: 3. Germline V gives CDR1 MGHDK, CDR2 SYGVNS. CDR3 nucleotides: TGTGCCAGCACAGACAGGGTCTCTGGAAACACCATATATTTT. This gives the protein CASTDRVSGNTIYF.

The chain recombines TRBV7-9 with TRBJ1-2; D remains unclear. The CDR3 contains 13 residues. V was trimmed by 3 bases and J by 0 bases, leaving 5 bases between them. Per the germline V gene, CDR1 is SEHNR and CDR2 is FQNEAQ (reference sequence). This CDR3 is CASSFPANYGYTF. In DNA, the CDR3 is TGTGCCAGCAGCTTCCCAGCTAACTATGGCTACACCTTC.

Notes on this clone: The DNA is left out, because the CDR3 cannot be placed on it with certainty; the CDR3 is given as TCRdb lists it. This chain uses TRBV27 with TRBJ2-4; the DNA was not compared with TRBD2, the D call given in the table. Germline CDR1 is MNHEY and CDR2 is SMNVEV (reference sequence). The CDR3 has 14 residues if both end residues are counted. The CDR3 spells CASSSSTSGGTQYF.

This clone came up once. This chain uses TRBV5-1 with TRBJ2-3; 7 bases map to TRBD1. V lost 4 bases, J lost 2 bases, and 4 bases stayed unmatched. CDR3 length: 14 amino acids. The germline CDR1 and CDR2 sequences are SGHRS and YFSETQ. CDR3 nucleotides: TGCGCCAGCAGCCCTGGACAGGACACAGATACGCAGTATTTT. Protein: CASSPGQDTDTQYF.

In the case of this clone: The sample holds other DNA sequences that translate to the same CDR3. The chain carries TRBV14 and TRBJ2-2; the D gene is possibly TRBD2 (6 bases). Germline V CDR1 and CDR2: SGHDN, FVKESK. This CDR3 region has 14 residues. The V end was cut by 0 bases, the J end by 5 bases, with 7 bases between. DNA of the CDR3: TGTGCCAGCAGCCAAGAGCGGGGAACCGGGGAGCTGTTTTTT. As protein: CASSQERGTGELFF.

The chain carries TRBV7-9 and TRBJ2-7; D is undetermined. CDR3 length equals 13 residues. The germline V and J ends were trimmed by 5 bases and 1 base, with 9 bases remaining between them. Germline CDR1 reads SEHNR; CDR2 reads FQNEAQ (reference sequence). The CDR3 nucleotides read TGTGCCAGCAGCGTTCTCGGGTCCTACGAGCAGTACTTC. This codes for CASSVLGSYEQYF. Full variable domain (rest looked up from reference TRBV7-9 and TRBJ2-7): DTGVSQNPRHKITKRGQNVTFRCDPISEHNRLYWYRQTLGQGPEFLTYFQNEAQLEKSRLLSDRFSAERPKGSFSTLEIQRTEQGDSAMYLCASSVLGSYEQYFGPGTRLTVT.

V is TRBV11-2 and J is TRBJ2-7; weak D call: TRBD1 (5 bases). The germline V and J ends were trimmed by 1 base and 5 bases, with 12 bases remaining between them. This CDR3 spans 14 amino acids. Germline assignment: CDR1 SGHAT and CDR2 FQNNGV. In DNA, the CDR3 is TGTGCCAGCAGCTTAGCCCCGACACAGGACGAGCAGTACTTC. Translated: CASSLAPTQDEQYF.

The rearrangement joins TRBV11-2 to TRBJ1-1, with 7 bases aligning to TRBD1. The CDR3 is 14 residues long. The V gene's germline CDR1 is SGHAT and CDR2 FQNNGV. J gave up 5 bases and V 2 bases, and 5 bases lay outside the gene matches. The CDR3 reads CASSLTGAGTEAFF. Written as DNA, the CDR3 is TGTGCCAGCAGCTTAACAGGGGCAGGGACTGAAGCTTTCTTT. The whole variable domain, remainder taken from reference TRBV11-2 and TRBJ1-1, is EAGVAQSPRYKIIEKRQSVAFWCNPISGHATLYWYQQILGQGPKLLIQFQNNGVVDDSQLPKDRFSAERLKGVDSTLKIQPAKLEDSAVYLCASSLTGAGTEAFFGQGTRLTVV.

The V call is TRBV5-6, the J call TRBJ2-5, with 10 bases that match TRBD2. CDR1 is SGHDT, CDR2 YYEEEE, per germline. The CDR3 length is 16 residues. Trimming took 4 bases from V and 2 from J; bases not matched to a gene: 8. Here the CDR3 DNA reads TGTGCCAGCAGCACCTTAGCGGGGGGCCTACAAGAGACCCAGTACTTC. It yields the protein CASSTLAGGLQETQYF.

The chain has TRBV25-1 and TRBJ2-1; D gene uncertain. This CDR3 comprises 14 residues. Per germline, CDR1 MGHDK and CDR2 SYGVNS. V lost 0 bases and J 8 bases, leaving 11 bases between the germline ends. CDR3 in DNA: TGTGCCAGCAGTGAATATGTAAACGGAGATGAGCAGTTCTTC. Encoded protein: CASSEYVNGDEQFF.

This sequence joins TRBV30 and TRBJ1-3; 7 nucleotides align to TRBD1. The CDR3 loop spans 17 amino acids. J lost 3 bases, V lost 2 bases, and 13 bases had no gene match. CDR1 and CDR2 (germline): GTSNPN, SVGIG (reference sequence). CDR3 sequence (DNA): TGTGCCTGGAGTATTCCGAGACAGGGCCTAAGTGGAAACACCATATATTTT. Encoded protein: CAWSIPRQGLSGNTIYF.